This T cell receptor (beta chain) was profiled in a study of CD8 T cells in Susac syndrome. The V gene lost 1 base and the J gene lost 7 bases, with 17 bases spanning the gap. Germline CDR1 DFQATT, CDR2 SNEGSKA (reference sequence). The CDR3 spans 15 residues. TCR beta was sequenced from blood CD8+ and CD4+ T cells. The multiple sclerosis control group consisted of treatment-naive patients whose relapsing-remitting disease, which was either stable or active, fulfilled revised McDonald criteria. Negative isolation yielded CD4+ and CD8+ T cells, and FACS enriched TEMRA cells. Random-hexamer reverse transcription was applied to about 0.45 to 1 ug RNA. By means of immunoSEQ multiplex PCR, TCR beta CDR3 spanning 54 Vbeta and 13 Jbeta underwent amplification. MiXCR was run by TCRdb on the immunoSEQ multiplex PCR reads, yielding one entry per CDR3 protein. This table has roughly 330,000 distinct CDR3 sequences, about 91% appearing once.

The TCR was taken from a human donor with multiple sclerosis. Sequenced input: CD4+ T cells from PBMCs. V gene TRBV20-1 combines with J gene TRBJ2-1, with D maybe TRBD2 (6 bases). This CDR3 is CSARAPSAGKNEQFF. In nucleotides, the CDR3 is TGCAGTGCTAGAGCCCCTTCTGCGGGAAAAAATGAGCAGTTCTTC.